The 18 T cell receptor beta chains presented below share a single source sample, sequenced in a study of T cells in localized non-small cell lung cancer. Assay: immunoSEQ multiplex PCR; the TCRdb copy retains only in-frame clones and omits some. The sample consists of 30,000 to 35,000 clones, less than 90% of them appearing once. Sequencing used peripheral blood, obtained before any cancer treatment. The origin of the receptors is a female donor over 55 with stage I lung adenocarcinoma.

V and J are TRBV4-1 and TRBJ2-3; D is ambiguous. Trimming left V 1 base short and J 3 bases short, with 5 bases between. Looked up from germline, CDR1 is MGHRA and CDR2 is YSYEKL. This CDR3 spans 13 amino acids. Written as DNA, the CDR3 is TGCGCCAGCAGCCAAGTTCGAACAGATACGCAGTATTTT. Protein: CASSQVRTDTQYF.

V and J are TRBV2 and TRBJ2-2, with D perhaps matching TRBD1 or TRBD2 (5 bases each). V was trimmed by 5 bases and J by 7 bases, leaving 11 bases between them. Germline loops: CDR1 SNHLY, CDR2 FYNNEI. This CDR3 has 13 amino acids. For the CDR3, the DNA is TGTGCCAGCAGTAATGGGGGTGGCGGGGAGCTGTTTTTT. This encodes CASSNGGGGELFF. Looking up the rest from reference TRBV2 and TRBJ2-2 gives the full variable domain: EPEVTQTPSHQVTQMGQEVILRCVPISNHLYFYWYRQILGQKVEFLVSFYNNEISEKSEIFDDQFSVERPDGSNFTLKIRSTKLEDSAMYFCASSNGGGGELFFGEGSRLTVL.

CDR3 sequence reads: CASSSAGTSFEKLFF. In DNA form, the CDR3 reads TGCGCCAGCAGCTCAGCCGGGACGTCTTTTGAAAAACTGTTTTTT. The chain uses TRBV5-1 and TRBJ1-4; a weak D match, TRBD1 (5 bases). This CDR3 spans 15 amino acids. Trimming removed 3 bases from V and 7 bases from J, with 16 bases in between. Germline-derived CDR1 and CDR2 are SGHRS and YFSETQ.

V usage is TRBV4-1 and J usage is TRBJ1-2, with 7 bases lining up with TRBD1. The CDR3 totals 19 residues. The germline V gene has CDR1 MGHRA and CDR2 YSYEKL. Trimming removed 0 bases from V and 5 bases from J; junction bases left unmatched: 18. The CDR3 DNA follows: TGCGCCAGCAGCCAAGAGCCCCTTGGGATTGCAGGGGGGATGTATGGCTACACCTTC. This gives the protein CASSQEPLGIAGGMYGYTF.

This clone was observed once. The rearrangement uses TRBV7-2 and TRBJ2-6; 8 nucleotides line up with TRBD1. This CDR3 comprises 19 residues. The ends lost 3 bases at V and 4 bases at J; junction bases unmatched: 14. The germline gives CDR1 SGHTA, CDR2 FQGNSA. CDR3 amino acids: CASSLRTGTFSAGANVLTF. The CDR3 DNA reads TGTGCCAGCAGCTTGCGGACAGGGACCTTCTCTGCGGGGGCCAACGTCCTGACTTTC.

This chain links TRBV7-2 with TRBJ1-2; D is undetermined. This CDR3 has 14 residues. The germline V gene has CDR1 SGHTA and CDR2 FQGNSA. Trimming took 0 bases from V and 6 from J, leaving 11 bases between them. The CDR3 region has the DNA TGTGCCAGCAGCTTAGCGCCGGGGTACAATGGCTACACCTTC. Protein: CASSLAPGYNGYTF.

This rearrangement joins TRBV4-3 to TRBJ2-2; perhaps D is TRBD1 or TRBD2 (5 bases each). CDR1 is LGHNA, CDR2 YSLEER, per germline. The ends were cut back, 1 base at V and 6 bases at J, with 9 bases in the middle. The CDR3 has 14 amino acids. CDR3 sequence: CASSQGGTSGELFF. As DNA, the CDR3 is TGCGCCAGCAGCCAAGGGGGGACCTCCGGGGAGCTGTTTTTT.

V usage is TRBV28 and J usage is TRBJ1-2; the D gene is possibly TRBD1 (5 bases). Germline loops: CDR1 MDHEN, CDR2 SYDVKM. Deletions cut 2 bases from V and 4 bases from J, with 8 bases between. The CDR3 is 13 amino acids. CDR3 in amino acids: CASSLRQSYGYTF. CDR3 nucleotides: TGTGCCAGCAGTTTACGACAGTCCTATGGCTACACCTTC.

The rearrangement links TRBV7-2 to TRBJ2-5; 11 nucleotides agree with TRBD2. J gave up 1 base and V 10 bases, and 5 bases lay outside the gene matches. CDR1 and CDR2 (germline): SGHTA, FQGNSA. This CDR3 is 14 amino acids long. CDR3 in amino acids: CATKTSGIQETQYF. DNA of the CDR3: TGTGCCACCAAGACTAGCGGGATCCAAGAGACCCAGTACTTC.

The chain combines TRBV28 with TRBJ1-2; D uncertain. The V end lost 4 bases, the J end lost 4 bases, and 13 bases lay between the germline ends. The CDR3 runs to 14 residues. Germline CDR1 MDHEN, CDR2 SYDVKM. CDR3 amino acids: CASSYGDRSYGYTF. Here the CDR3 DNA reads TGTGCCAGCAGTTACGGCGACCGATCCTATGGCTACACCTTC.

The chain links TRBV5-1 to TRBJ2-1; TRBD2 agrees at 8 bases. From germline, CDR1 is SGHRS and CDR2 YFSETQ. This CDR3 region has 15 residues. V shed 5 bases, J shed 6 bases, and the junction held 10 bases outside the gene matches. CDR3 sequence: CASRVTSGESNEQFF. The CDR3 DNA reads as TGCGCCAGCAGGGTTACTAGCGGAGAAAGCAATGAGCAGTTCTTC.

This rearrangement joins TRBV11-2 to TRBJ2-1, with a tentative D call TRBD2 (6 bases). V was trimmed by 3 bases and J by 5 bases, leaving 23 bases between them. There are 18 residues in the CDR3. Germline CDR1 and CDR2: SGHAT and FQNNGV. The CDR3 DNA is TGTGCCAGCAGCTTTACGACACAGGAGGGCCGGCCGAACAATGAGCAGTTCTTC. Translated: CASSFTTQEGRPNNEQFF. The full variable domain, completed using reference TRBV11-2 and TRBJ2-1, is EAGVAQSPRYKIIEKRQSVAFWCNPISGHATLYWYQQILGQGPKLLIQFQNNGVVDDSQLPKDRFSAERLKGVDSTLKIQPAKLEDSAVYLCASSFTTQEGRPNNEQFFGPGTRLTVL.

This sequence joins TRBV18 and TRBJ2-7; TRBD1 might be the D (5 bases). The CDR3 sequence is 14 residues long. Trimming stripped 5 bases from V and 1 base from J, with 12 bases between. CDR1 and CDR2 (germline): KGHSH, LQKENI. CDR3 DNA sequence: TGTGCCAGCTCATGGTTAGACAGTTCCTACGAGCAGTACTTC. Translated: CASSWLDSSYEQYF.

CDR3 sequence reads: CASSLELMNTEAFF. In DNA form, the CDR3 reads TGTGCCAGCAGCTTGGAGCTTATGAACACTGAAGCTTTCTTT. The chain is built from TRBV5-8 and TRBJ1-1; D not resolved. Per germline, CDR1 SGHTS and CDR2 YDEGEE. V dropped 0 bases and J dropped 0 bases, with 6 bases sitting between them. This CDR3 contains 14 residues.

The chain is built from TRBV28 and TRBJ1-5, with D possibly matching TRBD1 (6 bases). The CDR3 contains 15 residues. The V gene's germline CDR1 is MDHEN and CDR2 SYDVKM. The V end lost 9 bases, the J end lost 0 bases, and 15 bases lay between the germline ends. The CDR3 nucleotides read TGTGCCAGTGTTAAGAGGGGGAGTAGCAATCAGCCCCAGCATTTT. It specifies CASVKRGSSNQPQHF.

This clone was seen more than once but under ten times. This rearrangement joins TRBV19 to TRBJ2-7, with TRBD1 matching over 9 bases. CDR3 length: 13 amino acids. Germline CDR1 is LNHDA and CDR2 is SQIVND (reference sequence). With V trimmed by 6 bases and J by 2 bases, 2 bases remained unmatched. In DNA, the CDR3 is TGTGCCAGTAGCGACAGGGGGGCCTACGAGCAGTACTTC. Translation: CASSDRGAYEQYF.

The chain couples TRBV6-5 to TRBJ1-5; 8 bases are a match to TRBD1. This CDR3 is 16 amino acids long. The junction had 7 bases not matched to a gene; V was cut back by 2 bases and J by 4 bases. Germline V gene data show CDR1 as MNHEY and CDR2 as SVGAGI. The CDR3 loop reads CASSYQTGVKNQPQHF. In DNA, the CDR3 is TGTGCCAGCAGTTACCAGACAGGGGTTAAAAATCAGCCCCAGCATTTT.

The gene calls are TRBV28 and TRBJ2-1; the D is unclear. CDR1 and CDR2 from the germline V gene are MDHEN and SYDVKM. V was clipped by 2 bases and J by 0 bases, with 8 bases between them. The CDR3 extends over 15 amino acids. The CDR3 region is CASSLTQRSYNEQFF. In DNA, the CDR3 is TGTGCCAGCAGTTTAACCCAGCGCTCCTACAATGAGCAGTTCTTC.